This entry lists 14 T cell receptor beta chains sequenced from one sample in a study of blood T cells in healthy people across ages. Combining a sample-barcoded 5' primer with a J-beta primer mix, a second PCR ran for about 6 to 12 cycles. TCRdb re-called the 5' RACE reads through MiXCR, storing one row per CDR3 protein. The sample holds 900,000 to 950,000 distinct CDR3 sequences, almost 30% seen once. The sample was also linked to a second study, of T cells of mothers and their children.

Sequenced input: blood. Receptors were obtained from a middle-aged woman in good health.

With respect to this clonotype: A much bigger clone sits one base away, suggesting this may be a read error. The chain carries TRBV12-3 or TRBV12-4 and TRBJ2-1; 9 nucleotides agree with TRBD1. This CDR3 is 14 amino acids long. V lost 5 bases to trimming and J lost 11 bases; unmatched junction nucleotides: 10. CDR3 DNA sequence: TGTGCCAGCAGTCCCGGGACAGGGTGCGGGCAGCAGTTCTTC. Protein: CASSPGTGCGQQFF.

The V gene is TRBV10-3, the J gene TRBJ2-4, with 13 bases lining up with TRBD2. CDR3 length: 14 amino acids. The V segment lost 0 bases and the J segment 12 bases; nucleotides outside the gene matches: 2. Germline V gene lookup returns CDR1 ENHRY and CDR2 SYGVKD. The CDR3: CAISESGLAGSQYF. CDR3 nucleotide sequence: TGTGCCATCAGTGAGTCGGGACTAGCGGGGAGTCAGTACTTC.

The chain is built from TRBV3-1 and TRBJ2-3; 12 bases are a match to TRBD2. Germline lookup yields CDR1 LGHDT and CDR2 YNNKEL (reference sequence). The CDR3 contains 16 residues. Trimming cost V 1 base and J 2 bases; bases outside gene matches: 1. The CDR3 region has the DNA TGTGCCAGCAGCCAAGGACTAGCGGGGGTCACAGATACGCAGTATTTT. Translating it yields CASSQGLAGVTDTQYF.

This clonotype was seen many times. The rearrangement links TRBV12-3 or TRBV12-4 to TRBJ2-7; possibly TRBD1 or TRBD2 for D (6 bases each). Trimming shortened V by 2 bases and J by 6 bases, and 14 bases separated the two germline ends. The CDR3 extends over 14 amino acids. This chain's CDR3 is CASSLSGGHGEQYF. The CDR3 coding sequence is TGTGCCAGCAGTTTAAGTGGGGGGCACGGCGAGCAGTACTTC.

This clonotype was seen ten or more times. The J gene is TRBJ2-7, the V gene TRBV27; D uncertain. The CDR3 extends over 13 amino acids. Germline CDR1 reads MNHEY; CDR2 reads SMNVEV (reference sequence). V shed 6 bases and J shed 3 bases, with 12 bases lying between them. CDR3 coding DNA: TGTGCCAGCAGCTTAGGGTCGTTCTACGAGCAGTACTTC. Translated, it gives CASSLGSFYEQYF.

With respect to this clonotype: This could be a read error, since a much larger clone is one nucleotide away. The V and J genes are TRBV6-5 and TRBJ2-3; a weak D match, TRBD2 (6 bases). Germline lookup yields CDR1 MNHEY and CDR2 SVGAGI. CDR3 length equals 15 residues. The CDR3 protein is CASSYQAGSTDMQYF. The CDR3 region has the DNA TGTGCCAGCAGTTACCAAGCGGGCAGCACAGATATGCAGTATTTT.

This clonotype was seen more than once but under ten times. J is TRBJ1-5 and V is TRBV7-2; D remains ambiguous. V was shortened by 1 base and J by 3 bases, with 7 bases between the two germline ends. The length of the CDR3 is 14 residues. Germline assignment: CDR1 SGHTA and CDR2 FQGNSA. CDR3 region: CASSLDSFNQPQHF. The CDR3 nucleotides read TGTGCCAGCAGCTTAGACAGCTTCAATCAGCCCCAGCATTTT. Complete variable domain (other parts from reference TRBV7-2 and TRBJ1-5): GAGVSQSPSNKVTEKGKDVELRCDPISGHTALYWYRQSLGQGLEFLIYFQGNSAPDKSGLPSDRFSAERTGGSVSTLTIQRTQQEDSAVYLCASSLDSFNQPQHFGDGTRLSIL.

This clonotype has a count of ten or more. The chain uses TRBV12-3 or TRBV12-4 and TRBJ1-5; D ambiguous. The V gene lost 1 base and the J gene lost 3 bases, with 4 bases spanning the gap. The CDR3 length is 13 residues. CDR3 residues: CASSLGYNQPQHF. The CDR3, as DNA: TGTGCCAGCAGTTTAGGGTACAATCAGCCCCAGCATTTT.

The chain employs TRBV6-6 and TRBJ2-5; D may be TRBD1 or TRBD2 (5 bases each). This CDR3 spans 16 amino acids. Trimming stripped 4 bases from V and 1 base from J, with 16 bases between. CDR1 is MNHNY, CDR2 SVGAGI, per germline (reference sequence). CDR3 sequence reads: CASSLASRDPQETQYF. The CDR3 region has the DNA TGTGCCAGCAGTTTGGCCTCTCGGGACCCCCAAGAGACCCAGTACTTC.

V and J are TRBV7-9 and TRBJ2-3; D is unclear. With 1 base removed from V and 0 bases from J, the gap between germline ends came to 8 bases. The germline V gene has CDR1 SEHNR and CDR2 FQNEAQ (reference sequence). The CDR3 totals 15 residues. The CDR3 bases are TGTGCCAGCAGCTTAGAATTCAGGAGCACAGATACGCAGTATTTT. It codes for CASSLEFRSTDTQYF.

This clonotype was recorded only once. The rearrangement joins TRBV29-1 to TRBJ2-1, with TRBD2 matching over 11 bases. The V and J ends lost 4 bases and 0 bases, in that order; junction bases with no gene match: 5. There are 16 residues in the CDR3. The V gene's germline CDR1 is SQVTM and CDR2 ANQGSEA. CDR3 DNA sequence: TGCAGCGTTGGACTCCTAGCGGGGGGCTCCTACAATGAGCAGTTCTTC. Translation: CSVGLLAGGSYNEQFF.

This clonotype occurred many times. This chain links TRBV12-3 or TRBV12-4 with TRBJ2-5; the match to TRBD1 covers 9 bases. The V gene end was trimmed by 5 bases and the J gene end by 4 bases; junction bases not matched to a gene: 5. CDR3 length: 14 amino acids. This CDR3 reads CASSIGTGRETQYF. The CDR3 bases are TGTGCCAGCAGTATCGGGACAGGGCGAGAGACCCAGTACTTC.

The chain carries TRBV7-8 and TRBJ2-5, with D unresolved. The J call could be wrong; TRBJ2-7 is a better fit for the DNA end. The germline gives CDR1 SGHVS, CDR2 FQNEAQ. This CDR3 comprises 14 residues. The CDR3 nucleotides read TGTGCCAGCACCCCCAGGCAGGCTTGCAACGAGCAGTACTTC. As protein: CASTPRQACNEQYF.

The CDR3 DNA reads as TGTGCCAGCAGCCCGCGCCGGGACAGGGACGACGAGCAGTACTTC. Translated, it gives CASSPRRDRDDEQYF. This chain links TRBV7-8 with TRBJ2-7; TRBD1 matches at 9 bases. With 5 bases clipped from V and 5 bases from J, the junction kept 10 bases outside the gene matches. This CDR3 has 15 amino acids. The germline V gene encodes CDR1 SGHVS and CDR2 FQNEAQ. The variable domain in full, completed from reference TRBV7-8 and TRBJ2-7, reads GAGVSQSPRYKVAKRGQDVALRCDPISGHVSLFWYQQALGQGPEFLTYFQNEAQLDKSGLPSDRFFAERPEGSVSTLKIQRTQQEDSAVYLCASSPRRDRDDEQYFGPGTRLTVT.